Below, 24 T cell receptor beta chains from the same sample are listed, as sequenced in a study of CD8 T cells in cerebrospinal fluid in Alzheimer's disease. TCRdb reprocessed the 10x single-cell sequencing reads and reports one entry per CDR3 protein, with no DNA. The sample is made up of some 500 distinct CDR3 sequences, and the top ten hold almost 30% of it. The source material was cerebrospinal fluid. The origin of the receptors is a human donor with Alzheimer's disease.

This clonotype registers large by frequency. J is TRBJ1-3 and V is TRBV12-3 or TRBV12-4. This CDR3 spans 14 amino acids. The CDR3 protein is CASSRQGSGNTIYF.

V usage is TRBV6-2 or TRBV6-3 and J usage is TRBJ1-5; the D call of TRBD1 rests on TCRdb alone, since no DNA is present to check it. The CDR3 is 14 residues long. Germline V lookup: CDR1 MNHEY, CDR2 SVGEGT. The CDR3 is CASSTGTVNQPQHF.

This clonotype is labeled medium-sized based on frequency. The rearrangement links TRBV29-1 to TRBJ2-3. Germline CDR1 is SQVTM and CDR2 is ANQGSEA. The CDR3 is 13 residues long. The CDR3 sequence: CSVEDPSTDTQYF.

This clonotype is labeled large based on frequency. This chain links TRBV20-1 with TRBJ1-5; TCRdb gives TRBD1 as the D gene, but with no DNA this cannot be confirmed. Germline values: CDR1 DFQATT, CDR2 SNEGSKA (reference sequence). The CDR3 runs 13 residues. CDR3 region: CSASAGANQPQHF.

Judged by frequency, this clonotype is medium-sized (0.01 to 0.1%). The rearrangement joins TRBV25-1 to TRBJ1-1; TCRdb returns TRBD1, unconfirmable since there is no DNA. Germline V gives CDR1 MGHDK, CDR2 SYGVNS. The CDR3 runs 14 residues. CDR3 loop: CASYTGYSSTEAFF.

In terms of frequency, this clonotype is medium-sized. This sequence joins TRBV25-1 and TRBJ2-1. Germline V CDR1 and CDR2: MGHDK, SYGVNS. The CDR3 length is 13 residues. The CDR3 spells CASEEDSYNEQFF.

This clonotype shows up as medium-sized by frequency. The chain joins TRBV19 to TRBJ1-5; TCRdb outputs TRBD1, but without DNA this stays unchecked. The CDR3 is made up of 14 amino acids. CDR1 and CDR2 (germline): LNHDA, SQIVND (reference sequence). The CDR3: CASSILGQGGVQHF.

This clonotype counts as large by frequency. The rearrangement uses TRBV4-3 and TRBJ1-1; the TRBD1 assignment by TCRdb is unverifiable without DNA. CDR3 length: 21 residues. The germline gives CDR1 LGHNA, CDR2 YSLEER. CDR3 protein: CASSQDISAVGQVGRNTEAFF.

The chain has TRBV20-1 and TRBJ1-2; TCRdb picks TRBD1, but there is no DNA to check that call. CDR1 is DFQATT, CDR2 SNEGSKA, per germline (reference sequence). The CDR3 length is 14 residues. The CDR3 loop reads CSARESGTAYGYTF.

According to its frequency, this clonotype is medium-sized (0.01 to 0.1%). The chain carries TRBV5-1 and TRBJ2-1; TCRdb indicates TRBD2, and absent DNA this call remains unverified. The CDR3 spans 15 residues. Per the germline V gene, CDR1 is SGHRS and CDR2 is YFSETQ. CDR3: CASSPGTAAYNEQFF.

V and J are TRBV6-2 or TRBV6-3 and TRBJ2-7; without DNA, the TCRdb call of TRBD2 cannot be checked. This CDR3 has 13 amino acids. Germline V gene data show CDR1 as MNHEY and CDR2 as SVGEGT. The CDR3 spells CASSGGIAYEQYF.

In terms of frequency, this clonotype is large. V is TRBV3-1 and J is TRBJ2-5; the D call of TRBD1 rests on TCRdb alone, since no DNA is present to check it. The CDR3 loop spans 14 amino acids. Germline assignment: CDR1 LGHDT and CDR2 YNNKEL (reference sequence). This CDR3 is CASSQGDAQETQYF.

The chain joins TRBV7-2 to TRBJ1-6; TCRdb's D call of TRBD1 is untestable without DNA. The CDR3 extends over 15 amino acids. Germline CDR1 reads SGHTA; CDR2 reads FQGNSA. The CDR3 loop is CASSLDRGPSSPLHF.

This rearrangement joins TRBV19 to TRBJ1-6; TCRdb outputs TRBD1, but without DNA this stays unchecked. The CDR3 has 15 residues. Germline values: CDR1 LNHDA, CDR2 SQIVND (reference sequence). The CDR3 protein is CASSIDQGDNSPLHF.

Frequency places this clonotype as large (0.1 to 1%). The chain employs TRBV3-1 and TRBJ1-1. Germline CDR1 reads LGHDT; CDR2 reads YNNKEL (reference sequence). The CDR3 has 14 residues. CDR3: CASSYRHQNTEAFF.

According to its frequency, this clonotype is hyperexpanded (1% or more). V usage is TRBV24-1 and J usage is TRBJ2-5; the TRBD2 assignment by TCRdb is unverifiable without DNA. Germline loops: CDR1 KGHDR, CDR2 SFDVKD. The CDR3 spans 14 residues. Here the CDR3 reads CATSGGTSGETQYF.

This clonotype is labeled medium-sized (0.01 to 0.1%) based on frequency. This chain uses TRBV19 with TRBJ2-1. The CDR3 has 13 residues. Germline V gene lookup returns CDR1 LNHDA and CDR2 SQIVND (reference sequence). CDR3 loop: CASSITHYNEQFF.

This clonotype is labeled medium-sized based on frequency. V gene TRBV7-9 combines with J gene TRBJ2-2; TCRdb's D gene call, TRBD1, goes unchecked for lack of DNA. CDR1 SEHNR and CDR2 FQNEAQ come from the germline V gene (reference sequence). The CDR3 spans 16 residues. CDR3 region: CASSLDLTGGTGELFF.

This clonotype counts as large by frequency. The CDR3 sequence is CASSPHNNSPLHF. The rearrangement links TRBV3-1 to TRBJ1-6. This CDR3 is 13 amino acids long. Looked up from germline, CDR1 is LGHDT and CDR2 is YNNKEL (reference sequence).

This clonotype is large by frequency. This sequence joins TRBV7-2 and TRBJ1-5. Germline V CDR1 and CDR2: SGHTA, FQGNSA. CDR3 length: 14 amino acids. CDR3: CASSLMRSGQPQHF.

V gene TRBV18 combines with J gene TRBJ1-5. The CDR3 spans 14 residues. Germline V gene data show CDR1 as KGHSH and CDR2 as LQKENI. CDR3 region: CASSPTGYYQPQHF.

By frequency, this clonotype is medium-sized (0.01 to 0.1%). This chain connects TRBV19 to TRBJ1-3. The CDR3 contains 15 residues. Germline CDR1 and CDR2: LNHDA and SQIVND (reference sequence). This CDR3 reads CASTSQSGSGNTIYF.

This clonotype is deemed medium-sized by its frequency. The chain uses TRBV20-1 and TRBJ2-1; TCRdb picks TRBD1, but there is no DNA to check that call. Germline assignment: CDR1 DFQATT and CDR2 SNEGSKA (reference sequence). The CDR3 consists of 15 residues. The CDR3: CSAGNQGALNNEQFF.

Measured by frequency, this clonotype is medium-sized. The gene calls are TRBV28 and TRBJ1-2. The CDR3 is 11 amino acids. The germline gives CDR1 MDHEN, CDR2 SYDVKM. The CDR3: CASSHPYGYTF.